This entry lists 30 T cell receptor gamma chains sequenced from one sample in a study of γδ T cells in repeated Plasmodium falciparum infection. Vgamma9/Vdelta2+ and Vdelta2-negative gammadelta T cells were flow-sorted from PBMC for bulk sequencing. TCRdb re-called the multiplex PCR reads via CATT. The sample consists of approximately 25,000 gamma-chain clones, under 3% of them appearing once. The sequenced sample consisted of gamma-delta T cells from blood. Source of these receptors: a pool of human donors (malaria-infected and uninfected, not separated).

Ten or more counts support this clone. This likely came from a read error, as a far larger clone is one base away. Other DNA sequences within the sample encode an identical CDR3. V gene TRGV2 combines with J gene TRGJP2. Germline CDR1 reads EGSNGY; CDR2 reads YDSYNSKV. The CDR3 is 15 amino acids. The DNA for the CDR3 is TGTGCCACCTGGACTCAATATAGTAGCGATTGGATCAAGACGTTT. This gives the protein CATWTQYSSDWIKTF.

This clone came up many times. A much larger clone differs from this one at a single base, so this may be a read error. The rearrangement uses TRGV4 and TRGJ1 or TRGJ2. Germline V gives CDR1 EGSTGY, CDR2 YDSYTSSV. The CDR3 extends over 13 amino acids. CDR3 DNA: TGCGCCACCTGGGATGGGCCGTGGTATAAGAAACTCTTT. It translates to CATWDGPWYKKLF.

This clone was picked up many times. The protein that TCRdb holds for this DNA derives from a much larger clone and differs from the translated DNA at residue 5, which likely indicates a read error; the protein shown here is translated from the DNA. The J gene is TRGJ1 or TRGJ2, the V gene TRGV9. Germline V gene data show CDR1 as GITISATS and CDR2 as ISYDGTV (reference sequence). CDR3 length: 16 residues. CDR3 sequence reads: CALWGVVGIKNYKKLF. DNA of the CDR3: TGTGCCTTGTGGGGGGTGGTCGGGATAAAGAATTATAAGAAACTCTTT.

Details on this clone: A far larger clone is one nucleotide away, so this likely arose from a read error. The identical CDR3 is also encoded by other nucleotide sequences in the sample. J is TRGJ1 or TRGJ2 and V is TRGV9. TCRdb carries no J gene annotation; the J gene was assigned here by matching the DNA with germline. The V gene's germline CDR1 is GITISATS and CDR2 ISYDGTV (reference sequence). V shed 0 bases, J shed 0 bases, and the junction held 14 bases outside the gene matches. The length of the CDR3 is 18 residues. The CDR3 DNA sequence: TGTGCCTTGTGGGAGGTGCACGAGGTAGACCGGAATTATTATAAGAAACTCTTT. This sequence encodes CALWEVHEVDRNYYKKLF.

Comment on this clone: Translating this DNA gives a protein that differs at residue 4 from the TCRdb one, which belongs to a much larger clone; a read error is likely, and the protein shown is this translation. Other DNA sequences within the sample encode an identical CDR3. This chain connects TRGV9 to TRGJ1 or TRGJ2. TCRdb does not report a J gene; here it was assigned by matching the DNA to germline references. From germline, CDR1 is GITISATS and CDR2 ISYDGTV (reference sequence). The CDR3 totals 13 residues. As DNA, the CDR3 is TGTGCCTTGCGGGAGGCGAGGTATTATAAGAAACTCTTT. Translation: CALREARYYKKLF.

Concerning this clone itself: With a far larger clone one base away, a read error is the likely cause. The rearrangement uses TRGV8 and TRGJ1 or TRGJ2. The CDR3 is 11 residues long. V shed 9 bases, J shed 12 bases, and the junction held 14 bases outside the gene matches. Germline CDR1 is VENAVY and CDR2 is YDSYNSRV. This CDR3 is CATAKEGWKLF. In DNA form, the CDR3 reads TGTGCCACCGCAAAGGAGGGGTGGAAACTCTTT.

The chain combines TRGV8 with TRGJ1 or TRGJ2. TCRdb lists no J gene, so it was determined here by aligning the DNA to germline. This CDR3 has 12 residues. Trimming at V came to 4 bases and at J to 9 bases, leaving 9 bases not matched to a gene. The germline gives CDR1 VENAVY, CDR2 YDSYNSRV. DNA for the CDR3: TGTGCCACCTGGGAACCCGGCCCTAAGAAACTCTTT. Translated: CATWEPGPKKLF.

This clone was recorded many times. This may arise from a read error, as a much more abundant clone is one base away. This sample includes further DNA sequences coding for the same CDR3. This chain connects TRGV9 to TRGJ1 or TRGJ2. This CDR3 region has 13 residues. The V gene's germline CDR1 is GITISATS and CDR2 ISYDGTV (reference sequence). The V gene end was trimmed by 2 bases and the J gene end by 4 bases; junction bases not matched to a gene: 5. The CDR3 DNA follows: TGTGCCTTGTGGGAGGGACCGTATTATAAGAAACTCTTT. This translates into CALWEGPYYKKLF.

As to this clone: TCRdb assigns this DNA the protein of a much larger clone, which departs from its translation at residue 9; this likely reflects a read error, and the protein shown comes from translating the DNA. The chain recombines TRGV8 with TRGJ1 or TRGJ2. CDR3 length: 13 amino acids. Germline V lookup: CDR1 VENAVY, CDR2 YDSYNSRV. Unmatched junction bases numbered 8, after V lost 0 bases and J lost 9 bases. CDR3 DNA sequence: TGTGCCACCTGGGATAGGCTTGTGGGTAAGAAACTCTTT. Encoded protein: CATWDRLVGKKLF.

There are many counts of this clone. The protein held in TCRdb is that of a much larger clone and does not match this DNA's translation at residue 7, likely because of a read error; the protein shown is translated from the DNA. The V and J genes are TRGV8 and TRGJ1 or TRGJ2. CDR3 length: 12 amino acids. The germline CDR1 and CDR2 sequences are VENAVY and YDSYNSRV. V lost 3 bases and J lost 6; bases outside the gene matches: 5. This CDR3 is CATWDGFYKKLF. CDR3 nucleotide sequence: TGTGCCACCTGGGATGGGTTTTATAAGAAACTCTTT.

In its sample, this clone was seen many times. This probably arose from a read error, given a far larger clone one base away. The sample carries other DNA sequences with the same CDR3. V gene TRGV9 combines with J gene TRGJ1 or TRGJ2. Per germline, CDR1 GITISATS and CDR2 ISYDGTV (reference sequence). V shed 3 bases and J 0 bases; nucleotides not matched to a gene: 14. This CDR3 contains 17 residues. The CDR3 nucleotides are TGTGCCTTGTGGGAGCCGACAACCCCCTGGAATTATTATAAGAAACTCTTT. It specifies CALWEPTTPWNYYKKLF.

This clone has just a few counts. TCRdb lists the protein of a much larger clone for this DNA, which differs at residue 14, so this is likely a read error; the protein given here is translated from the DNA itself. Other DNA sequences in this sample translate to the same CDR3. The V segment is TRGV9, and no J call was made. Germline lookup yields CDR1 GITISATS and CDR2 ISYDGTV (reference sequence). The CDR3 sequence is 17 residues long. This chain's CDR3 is CALWEPTTPWNYYNKLF. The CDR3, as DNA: TGTGCCTTGTGGGAGCCAACAACCCCCTGGAATTATTATAATAAACTCTTT.

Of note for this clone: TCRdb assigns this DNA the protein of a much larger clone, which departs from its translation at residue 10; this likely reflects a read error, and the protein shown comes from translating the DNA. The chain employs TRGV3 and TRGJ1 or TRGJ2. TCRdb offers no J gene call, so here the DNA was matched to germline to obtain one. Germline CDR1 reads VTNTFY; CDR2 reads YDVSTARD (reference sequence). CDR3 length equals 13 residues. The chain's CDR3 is CATWELNYYRKLF. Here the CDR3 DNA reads TGTGCCACCTGGGAGTTGAATTATTATAGGAAACTCTTT.

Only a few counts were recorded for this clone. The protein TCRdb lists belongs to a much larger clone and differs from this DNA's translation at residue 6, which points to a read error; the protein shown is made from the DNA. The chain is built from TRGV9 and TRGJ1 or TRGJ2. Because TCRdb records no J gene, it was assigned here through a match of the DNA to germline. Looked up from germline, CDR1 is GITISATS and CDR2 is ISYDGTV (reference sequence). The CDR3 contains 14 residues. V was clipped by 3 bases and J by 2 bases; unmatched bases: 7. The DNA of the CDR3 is TGTGCCTTGTGGGAGACCCTCCATTATTATAAGAAACTCTTT. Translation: CALWETLHYYKKLF.

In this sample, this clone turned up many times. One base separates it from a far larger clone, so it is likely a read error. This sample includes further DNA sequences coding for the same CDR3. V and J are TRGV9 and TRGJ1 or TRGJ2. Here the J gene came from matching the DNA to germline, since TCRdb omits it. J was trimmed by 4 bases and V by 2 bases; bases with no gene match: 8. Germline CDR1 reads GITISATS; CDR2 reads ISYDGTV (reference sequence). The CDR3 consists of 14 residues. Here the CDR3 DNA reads TGTGCCTTGTGGGAGGGGGCTAGCTATTATAAGAAACTCTTT. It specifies CALWEGASYYKKLF.

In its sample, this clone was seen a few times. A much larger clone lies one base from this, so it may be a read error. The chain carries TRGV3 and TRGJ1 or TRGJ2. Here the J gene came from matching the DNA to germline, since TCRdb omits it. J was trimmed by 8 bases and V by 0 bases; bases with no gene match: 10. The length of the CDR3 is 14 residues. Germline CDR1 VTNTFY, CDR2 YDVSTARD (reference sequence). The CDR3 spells CATWDRRFPHKKLF. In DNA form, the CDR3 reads TGTGCCACCTGGGACAGGCGATTCCCCCATAAGAAACTCTTT.

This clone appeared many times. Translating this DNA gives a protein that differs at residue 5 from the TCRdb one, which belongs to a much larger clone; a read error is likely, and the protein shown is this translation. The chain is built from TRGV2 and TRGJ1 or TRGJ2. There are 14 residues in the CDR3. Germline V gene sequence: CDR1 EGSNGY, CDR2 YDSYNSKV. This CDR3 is CATWGGQNYYKKLF. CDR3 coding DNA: TGTGCCACCTGGGGCGGGCAAAATTATTATAAGAAACTCTTT.

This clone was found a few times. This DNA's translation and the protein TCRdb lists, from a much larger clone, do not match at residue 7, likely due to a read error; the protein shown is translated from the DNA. CDR3 loop: CATWDAPSDYKKLF. CDR3 bases: TGTGCCACCTGGGACGCCCCCTCGGATTATAAGAAACTCTTT. J is TRGJ1 or TRGJ2 and V is TRGV4. TCRdb gives no J gene; it was assigned here by matching the DNA to germline. CDR3 length: 14 amino acids. Germline V gives CDR1 EGSTGY, CDR2 YDSYTSSV. Trimming took 4 bases from V and 5 from J; bases not matched to a gene: 11.

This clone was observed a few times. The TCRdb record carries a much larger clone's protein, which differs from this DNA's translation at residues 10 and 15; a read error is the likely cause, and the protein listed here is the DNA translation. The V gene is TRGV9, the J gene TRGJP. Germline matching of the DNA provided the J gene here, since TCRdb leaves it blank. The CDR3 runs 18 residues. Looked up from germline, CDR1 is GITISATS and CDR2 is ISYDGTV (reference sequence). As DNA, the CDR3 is TGTGCCTTGTGGGAGGTTCGAGGGGAAGGGTTGGGCAAAAAAACCAAGGTATTT. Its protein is CALWEVRGEGLGKKTKVF.

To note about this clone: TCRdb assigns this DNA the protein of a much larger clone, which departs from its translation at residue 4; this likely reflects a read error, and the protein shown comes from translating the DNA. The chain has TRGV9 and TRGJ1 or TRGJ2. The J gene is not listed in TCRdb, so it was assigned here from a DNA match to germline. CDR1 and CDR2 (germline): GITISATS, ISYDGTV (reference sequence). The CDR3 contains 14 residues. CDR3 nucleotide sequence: TGTGCCTTGCGGGAGGTCCACCGTTGTTATAAGAAACTCTTT. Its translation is CALREVHRCYKKLF.

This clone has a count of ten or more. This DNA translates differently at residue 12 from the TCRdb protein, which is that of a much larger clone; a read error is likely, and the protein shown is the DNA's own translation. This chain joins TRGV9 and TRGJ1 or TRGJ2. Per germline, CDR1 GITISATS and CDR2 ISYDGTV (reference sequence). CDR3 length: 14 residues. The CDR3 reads CALWEVGYYYKRLF. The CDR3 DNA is TGTGCCTTGTGGGAGGTGGGGTATTATTATAAGAGACTCTTT.

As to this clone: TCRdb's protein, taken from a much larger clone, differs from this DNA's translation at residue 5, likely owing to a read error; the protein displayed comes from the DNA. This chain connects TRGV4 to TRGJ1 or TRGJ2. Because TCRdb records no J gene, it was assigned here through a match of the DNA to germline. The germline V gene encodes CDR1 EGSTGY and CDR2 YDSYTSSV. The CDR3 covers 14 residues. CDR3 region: CATWGGPSIYKKLF. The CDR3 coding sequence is TGTGCCACCTGGGGTGGGCCTTCTATTTATAAGAAACTCTTT.

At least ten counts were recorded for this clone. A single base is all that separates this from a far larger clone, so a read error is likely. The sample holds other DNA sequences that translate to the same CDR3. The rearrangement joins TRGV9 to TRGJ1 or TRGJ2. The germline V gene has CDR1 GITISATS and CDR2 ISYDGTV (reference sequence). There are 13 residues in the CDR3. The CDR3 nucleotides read TGTGCCTTGTGGGAGGTTATTTATTATAAGAAGCTCTTT. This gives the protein CALWEVIYYKKLF.

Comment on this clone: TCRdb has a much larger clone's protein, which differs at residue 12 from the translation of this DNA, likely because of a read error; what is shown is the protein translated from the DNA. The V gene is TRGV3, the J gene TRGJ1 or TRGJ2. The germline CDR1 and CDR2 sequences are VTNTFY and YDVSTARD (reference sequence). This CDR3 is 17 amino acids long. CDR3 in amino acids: CATWDRDTAPNHYKKLF. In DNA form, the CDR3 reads TGTGCCACCTGGGACCGAGACACAGCTCCGAATCATTATAAGAAACTCTTT.

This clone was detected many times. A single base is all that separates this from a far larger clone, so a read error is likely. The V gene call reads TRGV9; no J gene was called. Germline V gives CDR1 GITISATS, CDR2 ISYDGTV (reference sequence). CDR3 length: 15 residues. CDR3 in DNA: TGTGCCTTGTGGGAGGCGAACCCTTTGGGTTATAAGAAGCTCTTT. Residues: CALWEANPLGYKKLF.

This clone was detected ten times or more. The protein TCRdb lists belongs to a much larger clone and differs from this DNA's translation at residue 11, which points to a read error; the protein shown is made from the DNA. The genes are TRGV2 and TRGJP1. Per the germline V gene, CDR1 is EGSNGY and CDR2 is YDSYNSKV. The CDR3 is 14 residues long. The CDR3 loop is CATWDFTTGWLKIF. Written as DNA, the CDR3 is TGTGCCACCTGGGACTTTACCACTGGTTGGCTCAAGATATTT.

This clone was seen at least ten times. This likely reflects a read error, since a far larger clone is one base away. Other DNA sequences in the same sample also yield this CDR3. In nucleotides, the CDR3 is TGTGCCGTCCGTTATTATTACAAGAAACTCTTT. Encoded protein: CAVRYYYKKLF. The chain combines TRGV4 with TRGJ1 or TRGJ2. Here the J gene came from matching the DNA to germline, since TCRdb omits it. The CDR3 consists of 11 residues. Germline CDR1 EGSTGY, CDR2 YDSYTSSV.

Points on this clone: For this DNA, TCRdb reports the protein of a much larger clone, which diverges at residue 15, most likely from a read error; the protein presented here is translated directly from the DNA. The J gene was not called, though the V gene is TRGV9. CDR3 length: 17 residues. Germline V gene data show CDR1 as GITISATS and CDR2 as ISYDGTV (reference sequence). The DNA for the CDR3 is TGTGCCTTGTGGGAGGTGCGTTGGGAGTTGGGCAAAAAAATCGAGGTATTT. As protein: CALWEVRWELGKKIEVF.

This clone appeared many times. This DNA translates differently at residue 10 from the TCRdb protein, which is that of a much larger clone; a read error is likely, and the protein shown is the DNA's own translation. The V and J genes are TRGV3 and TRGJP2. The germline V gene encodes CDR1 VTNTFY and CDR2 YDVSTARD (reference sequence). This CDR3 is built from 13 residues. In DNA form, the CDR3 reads TGTGCCACCTGGGACCTGATTGATTGGGTCAAGACGTTT. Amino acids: CATWDLIDWVKTF.

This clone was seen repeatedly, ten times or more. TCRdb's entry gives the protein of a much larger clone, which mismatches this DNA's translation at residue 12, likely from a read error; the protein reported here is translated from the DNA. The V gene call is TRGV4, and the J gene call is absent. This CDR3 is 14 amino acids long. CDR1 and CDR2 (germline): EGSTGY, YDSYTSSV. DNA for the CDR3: TGTGCCACCTGGGATGAGACCCGTTATTATAAGCAACTCTTT. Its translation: CATWDETRYYKQLF.